This T cell receptor (beta chain) originates from a study of T cells expressing NK-cell markers. TCRdb re-called the 5' RACE reads; one entry per CDR3 protein, DNA not given. The table for this sample gives 200,000 to 300,000 distinct CDR3 sequences. The CDR3 loop spans 17 amino acids. What was sequenced was blood T cells: a sorted CD56 or NKG2C T cell subset, CD4+ or CD8+ T cells, or bulk PBMC T cells (not recorded which). The gene calls are TRBV12-3 or TRBV12-4 and TRBJ2-7; there is no DNA to check the TCRdb D call of TRBD1. This receptor was taken from a man aged 18 to 35 in good health. The CDR3 loop reads CASSLWVSRGGSYEQYF.